The clone carrying this T cell receptor beta chain was detected many times. Its antigen remains unidentified. The CDR3 runs 15 residues. CDR1 is DFQATT and CDR2 is SNEGSKA in the germline V gene (reference sequence). V trimming: 6 bases; J trimming: 2 bases; junction bases outside the gene matches: 12. RNA transcripts served as template for amplifying TCR beta CDR3 sequences. The first round was an RT-PCR with HTBI primers, and the second round was a multiplex PCR. TCRdb processed the multiplex PCR reads anew with MiXCR; each CDR3 protein has one entry. Among roughly 480,000 distinct CDR3 sequences listed, 13% to 15% were seen once. This sample stems from a study of Graves' ophthalmopathy and Graves' hyperthyroidism. General study results and limits: The model predicted progression of ophthalmopathy with a sensitivity of 60% to 71%, and its specificity was about 73%. Most expanded clonotypes in thyroid above 0.001 frequency also showed up in blood.

Isolation of PBMCs was performed using around 9.1 ml of fresh peripheral blood. The clonotype was recovered from a woman aged 25 to 39 with Graves' ophthalmopathy. Input material: blood. This chain uses TRBV20-1 with TRBJ2-7; 8 bases line up with TRBD1. The CDR3 DNA is TGCAGTGCCACCCCGAGGACAGGGTTTACCTACGAGCAGTACTTC. It encodes CSATPRTGFTYEQYF.